This T cell receptor (beta chain) was found in a study of CD8+ T cells in alopecia areata. Study summary: Tofacitinib dosing lasted 6 to 18 months, which was then followed by 6 months off drug. Study results and limitations: Lesional scalp, especially alopecia totalis/universalis, showed higher clonality than normal scalp. Sequencing of scalp samples also includes resident alphabeta T cells from normal skin.

RNA extraction and reverse transcription yielded cDNA as sequencing template. Some clones are missing from TCRdb's copy, which holds only in-frame ones; the method was immunoSEQ multiplex PCR. The table includes 150,000 or so clones, 75% to 90% detected once. Concerning this clone itself: The antigen remains undetermined.

In germline, CDR1 is SGHVS, CDR2 FQNEAQ. The V gene lost 1 base and the J gene lost 5 bases, with 12 bases spanning the gap. CDR3 length: 15 amino acids. The investigators collected lesional scalp punch biopsies and peripheral blood from alopecia areata patients. This chain links TRBV7-8 with TRBJ2-1, with D uncertain. Sequencing used CD8+ T cells sorted from blood, obtained at week 0. The clonotype originates from a human donor with alopecia areata. Here the CDR3 DNA reads TGTGCCAGCAGCTTAGGGGCATCTCCCAACAATGAGCAGTTCTTC. Protein product: CASSLGASPNNEQFF. The whole variable domain, remainder taken from reference TRBV7-8 and TRBJ2-1, is GAGVSQSPRYKVAKRGQDVALRCDPISGHVSLFWYQQALGQGPEFLTYFQNEAQLDKSGLPSDRFFAERPEGSVSTLKIQRTQQEDSAVYLCASSLGASPNNEQFFGPGTRLTVL.